This T cell receptor beta chain is drawn from a study of graft-versus-host responses after intestinal transplantation. Study background: Transplants were multivisceral, liver-intestinal, or isolated intestinal. Uniformly, recipients were administered anti-thymocyte globulin induction with subsequent tacrolimus and steroids for 3 to 4 years. Study conclusions and caveats: Some GvH clones appeared in ileal mucosa or blood before recipient bone marrow. Peak circulating GvH clone levels tracked with early post-transplant HvG declines.

Using immunoSEQ multiplex PCR, the repertoire was profiled, and TCRdb retains in-frame clones only, with some absent. The data hold around 76,000 clones, with 85% to 95% observed a single time. This CDR3 contains 12 residues. The germline gives CDR1 LNHDA, CDR2 SQIVND (reference sequence). Trimming shortened V by 6 bases and J by 7 bases, and 10 bases separated the two germline ends. With regard to this clone: Its matching antigen is unknown.

The clonotype comes from a human donor who received an intestinal transplant. The specimen comprised unstimulated CD8+ T cells sorted from spleen or lymph node cells, sampled before intestinal transplant. The chain joins TRBV19 to TRBJ2-1; weak D call: TRBD2 (6 bases). Here the CDR3 reads CASSDGGNEQFF. The CDR3 nucleotides are TGTGCCAGTAGCGACGGAGGGAATGAGCAGTTCTTC.